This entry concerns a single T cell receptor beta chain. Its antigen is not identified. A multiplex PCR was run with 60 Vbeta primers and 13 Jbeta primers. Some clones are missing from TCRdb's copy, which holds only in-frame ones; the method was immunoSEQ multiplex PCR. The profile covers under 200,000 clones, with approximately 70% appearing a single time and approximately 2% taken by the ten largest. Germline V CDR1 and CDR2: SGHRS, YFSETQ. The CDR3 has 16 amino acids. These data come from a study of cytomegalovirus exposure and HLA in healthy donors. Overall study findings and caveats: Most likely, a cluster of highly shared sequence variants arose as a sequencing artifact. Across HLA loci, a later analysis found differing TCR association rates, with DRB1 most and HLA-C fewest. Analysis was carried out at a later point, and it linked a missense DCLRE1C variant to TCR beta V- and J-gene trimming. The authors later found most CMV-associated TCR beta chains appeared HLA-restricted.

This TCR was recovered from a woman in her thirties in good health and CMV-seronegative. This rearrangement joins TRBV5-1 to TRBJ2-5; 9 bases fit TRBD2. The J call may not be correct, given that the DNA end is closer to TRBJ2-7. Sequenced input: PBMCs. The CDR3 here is CASSLDGPSGAYEQYF. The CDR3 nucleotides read TGCGCCAGCAGTCTGGACGGGCCTAGCGGGGCCTACGAGCAGTACTTC.